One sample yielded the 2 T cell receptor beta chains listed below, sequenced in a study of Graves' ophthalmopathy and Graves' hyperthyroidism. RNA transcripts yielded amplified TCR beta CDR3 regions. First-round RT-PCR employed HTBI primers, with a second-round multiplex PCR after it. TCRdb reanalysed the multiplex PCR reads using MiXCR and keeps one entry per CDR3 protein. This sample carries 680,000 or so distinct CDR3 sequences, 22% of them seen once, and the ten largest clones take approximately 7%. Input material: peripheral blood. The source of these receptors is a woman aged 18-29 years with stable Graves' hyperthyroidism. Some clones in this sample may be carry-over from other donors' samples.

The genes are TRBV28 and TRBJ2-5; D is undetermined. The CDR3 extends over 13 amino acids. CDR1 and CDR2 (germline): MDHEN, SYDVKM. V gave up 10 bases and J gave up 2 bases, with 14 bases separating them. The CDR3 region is CATVPAGQETQYF. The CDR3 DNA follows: TGTGCCACAGTACCAGCCGGGCAAGAGACCCAGTACTTC.

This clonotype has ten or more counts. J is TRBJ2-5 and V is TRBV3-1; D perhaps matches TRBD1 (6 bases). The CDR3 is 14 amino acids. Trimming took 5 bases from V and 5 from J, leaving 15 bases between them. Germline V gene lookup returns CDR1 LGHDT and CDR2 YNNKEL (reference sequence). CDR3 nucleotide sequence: TGTGCCAGCAGCTCACAGGGATTCTATGAGACCCAGTACTTC. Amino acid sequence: CASSSQGFYETQYF.